These 19 T cell receptor beta chains share one sample of origin, sequenced in a study of cytomegalovirus exposure and HLA in healthy donors. Primers: 60 Vbeta forward and 13 Jbeta reverse. Clones were sequenced by immunoSEQ multiplex PCR, and TCRdb holds only the in-frame ones, with some missing. The sample includes 90,000 to 120,000 clones, 75% to 85% seen only once; the top ten take less than 1.5%. The sequenced sample was PBMCs. These receptors were obtained from a woman aged 18-29 years in good health and CMV-seronegative.

There are a few counts of this clone. This chain uses TRBV4-2 with TRBJ2-7, with a tentative D call TRBD2 (5 bases). V was trimmed by 1 base and J by 0 bases, leaving 10 bases between them. The germline V gene encodes CDR1 LGHNA and CDR2 YNFKEQ. The CDR3 consists of 15 residues. The DNA for the CDR3 is TGTGCCAGCAGCCAAGCCCTGGGGAGCTCCTACGAGCAGTACTTC. This sequence encodes CASSQALGSSYEQYF.

The chain employs TRBV7-2 and TRBJ2-3; 14 positions match TRBD2. CDR3 length equals 14 residues. From germline, CDR1 is SGHTA and CDR2 FQGNSA. The J segment lost 10 bases and the V segment lost 5 bases, leaving 5 bases of the junction unmatched. In nucleotides, the CDR3 is TGTGCCAGCAGCCTGGGGACTAGCGGGGGTGCGCAGTATTTT. Translation: CASSLGTSGGAQYF.

This chain links TRBV10-3 with TRBJ2-5; 9 nucleotides line up with TRBD1. The J call may be incorrect, as the DNA end agrees better with TRBJ2-7. The germline CDR1 and CDR2 sequences are ENHRY and SYGVKD. The CDR3 is 15 amino acids. CDR3 in amino acids: CAISERGQGFNEQYF. In DNA form, the CDR3 reads TGTGCCATCAGTGAGAGGGGACAGGGTTTCAACGAGCAGTACTTC.

The J gene is TRBJ2-1, the V gene TRBV7-6; TRBD2 agrees at 8 bases. The germline V gene has CDR1 SGHVS and CDR2 FNYEAQ. V shed 5 bases, J shed 2 bases, and the junction held 11 bases outside the gene matches. This CDR3 contains 17 residues. CDR3 amino acids: CASSPRATSGPYNEQFF. For the CDR3, the DNA is TGTGCCAGCAGCCCGCGGGCCACTAGCGGTCCCTACAATGAGCAGTTCTTC.

This clone appeared a few times. The chain couples TRBV6-4 to TRBJ2-1, with TRBD2 matching over 10 bases. With V trimmed by 5 bases and J by 1 base, 2 bases remained unmatched. CDR1 and CDR2 (germline): MRHNA, SNTAGT. The CDR3 loop spans 15 amino acids. This CDR3 reads CASSPLAGSYNEQFF. The CDR3 DNA follows: TGTGCCAGCAGTCCACTAGCGGGGTCCTACAATGAGCAGTTCTTC.

The chain recombines TRBV7-2 with TRBJ2-3; 8 nucleotides agree with TRBD2. Looked up from germline, CDR1 is SGHTA and CDR2 is FQGNSA. J gave up 1 base and V 3 bases, and 6 bases lay outside the gene matches. This CDR3 spans 16 amino acids. As DNA, the CDR3 is TGTGCCAGCAGCTTCACGACGGGGGGGCGCACAGATACGCAGTATTTT. This codes for CASSFTTGGRTDTQYF.

This clone was seen more than once but under ten times. CDR3 loop: CASSLGTSGGYEQYF. The CDR3 coding sequence is TGCGCCAGCAGCTTGGGGACTAGCGGGGGGTATGAGCAGTACTTC. The chain couples TRBV5-1 to TRBJ2-7; 14 bases align to TRBD2. Germline V CDR1 and CDR2: SGHRS, YFSETQ. Losses at the gene ends were 0 bases for V and 7 bases for J; bases not matched to a gene: 3. The CDR3 has 15 residues.

J is TRBJ2-2 and V is TRBV7-9, with 9 bases matching TRBD2. V dropped 4 bases and J dropped 2; count of bases not matched to a gene: 8. Germline V CDR1 and CDR2: SEHNR, FQNEAQ (reference sequence). The length of the CDR3 is 17 residues. CDR3 amino acids: CASSSRFSGRNTGELFF. The CDR3 DNA follows: TGTGCCAGCAGCTCCCGGTTTAGCGGGAGAAACACCGGGGAGCTGTTTTTT. Full variable domain (missing parts from reference TRBV7-9 and TRBJ2-2): DTGVSQNPRHKITKRGQNVTFRCDPISEHNRLYWYRQTLGQGPEFLTYFQNEAQLEKSRLLSDRFSAERPKGSFSTLEIQRTEQGDSAMYLCASSSRFSGRNTGELFFGEGSRLTVL.

The chain employs TRBV18 and TRBJ2-3; a possible D gene is TRBD2 (6 bases). V gave up 3 bases and J gave up 2 bases, with 12 bases separating them. This CDR3 region has 15 residues. Germline V gene data show CDR1 as KGHSH and CDR2 as LQKENI. The CDR3 sequence: CASSPKGLITDTQYF. CDR3 coding DNA: TGTGCCAGCTCACCGAAGGGACTTATCACAGATACGCAGTATTTT.

The chain couples TRBV30 to TRBJ2-5; 10 bases are shared with TRBD2. Near its end, the DNA agrees better with TRBJ2-7, so the J call may be wrong. Germline CDR1 is GTSNPN and CDR2 is SVGIG (reference sequence). The CDR3 consists of 12 residues. The CDR3 DNA follows: TGTGCCTGGACTAGCGGGAGTCTCGAGCAGTACTTC. Its translation: CAWTSGSLEQYF.

V usage is TRBV14 and J usage is TRBJ2-1; weak D call: TRBD2 (6 bases). With 1 base removed from V and 4 bases from J, the gap between germline ends came to 20 bases. The CDR3 is 18 residues long. CDR1 and CDR2 from the germline V gene are SGHDN and FVKESK. The DNA for the CDR3 is TGTGCCAGCAGCCAAGTATTCGGGAGACGTTGCTTTTACAATGAGCAGTTCTTC. Translating gives CASSQVFGRRCFYNEQFF. Based on the CDR3 plus reference TRBV14 and TRBJ2-1, the full variable domain is EAGVTQFPSHSVIEKGQTVTLRCDPISGHDNLYWYRRVMGKEIKFLLHFVKESKQDESGMPNNRFLAERTGGTYSTLKVQPAELEDSGVYFCASSQVFGRRCFYNEQFFGPGTRLTVL.

V is TRBV7-6 and J is TRBJ2-3; TRBD2 matches 7 bases. Germline-derived CDR1 and CDR2 are SGHVS and FNYEAQ. The CDR3 covers 19 residues. J gave up 0 bases and V 5 bases, and 17 bases lay outside the gene matches. The CDR3 is CASSARVTGGPGSTDTQYF. DNA for the CDR3: TGTGCCAGCAGCGCTCGGGTAACGGGGGGACCCGGGAGCACAGATACGCAGTATTTT.

The rearrangement joins TRBV4-1 to TRBJ2-2, with D possibly TRBD2 on 6 matching bases. The V and J ends lost 5 bases and 3 bases respectively, with 16 bases between them. The CDR3 is 16 residues long. Germline CDR1 and CDR2: MGHRA and YSYEKL. This CDR3 reads CASSYLPSVDTGELFF. CDR3 coding DNA: TGCGCCAGCAGCTATCTTCCTAGCGTTGACACCGGGGAGCTGTTTTTT.

The V and J genes are TRBV6-5 and TRBJ2-7; 7 bases align to TRBD1. J lost 3 bases, V lost 0 bases, and 2 bases had no gene match. The length of the CDR3 is 14 residues. Germline values: CDR1 MNHEY, CDR2 SVGAGI. The DNA of the CDR3 is TGTGCCAGCAGTTACTCGGGACAGAACTACGAGCAGTACTTC. As protein: CASSYSGQNYEQYF.

This chain links TRBV7-9 with TRBJ2-1, with a tentative D call TRBD2 (6 bases). Trimming left V 6 bases short and J 6 bases short, with 18 bases between. Germline CDR1 reads SEHNR; CDR2 reads FQNEAQ (reference sequence). The CDR3 sequence is 15 residues long. CDR3 amino acids: CASRLLGARGNEQFF. In DNA form, the CDR3 reads TGTGCCAGCAGACTTCTCGGGGCGCGGGGCAATGAGCAGTTCTTC. The whole variable domain, remainder taken from reference TRBV7-9 and TRBJ2-1, is DTGVSQNPRHKITKRGQNVTFRCDPISEHNRLYWYRQTLGQGPEFLTYFQNEAQLEKSRLLSDRFSAERPKGSFSTLEIQRTEQGDSAMYLCASRLLGARGNEQFFGPGTRLTVL.

The rearrangement links TRBV7-9 to TRBJ2-7; TRBD2 agrees at 9 bases. The CDR3 totals 16 residues. V lost 1 base to trimming and J lost 3 bases; unmatched junction nucleotides: 7. Germline V gives CDR1 SEHNR, CDR2 FQNEAQ (reference sequence). The CDR3 is CASSLERWREGYEQYF. The CDR3, as DNA: TGTGCCAGCAGCTTAGAGAGGTGGCGGGAGGGCTACGAGCAGTACTTC.

The V and J genes are TRBV11-2 and TRBJ1-6; 7 positions agree with TRBD1. CDR3 length: 12 amino acids. Germline CDR1 reads SGHAT; CDR2 reads FQNNGV. J gave up 15 bases and V 6 bases, and 8 bases lay outside the gene matches. In DNA form, the CDR3 reads TGTGCCAGCAGTCGACAGGGTCGGGTCCTCCACTTT. Protein: CASSRQGRVLHF.

The chain carries TRBV10-2 and TRBJ2-2; TRBD1 aligns across 8 bases. The CDR3 length is 18 residues. Trimming took 4 bases from V and 0 from J; bases not matched to a gene: 10. Germline values: CDR1 WSHSY, CDR2 SAAADI. CDR3 in amino acids: CASSVWQGAPSNTGELFF. The CDR3 nucleotides are TGCGCCAGCAGTGTTTGGCAGGGGGCCCCGTCGAACACCGGGGAGCTGTTTTTT.

V is TRBV19 and J is TRBJ1-2; TRBD1 agrees at 11 bases. CDR3 length: 20 residues. Germline V CDR1 and CDR2: LNHDA, SQIVND (reference sequence). Losses at the gene ends were 3 bases for V and 3 bases for J; bases not matched to a gene: 18. The chain's CDR3 is CASSMGLGQGGEAGDYGYTF. Here the CDR3 DNA reads TGTGCCAGTAGTATGGGTTTGGGACAGGGGGGTGAAGCGGGGGACTATGGCTACACCTTC.